Listed below are T cell receptor beta chains from one sample, sequenced in a study of CD8+ T cells in alopecia areata. Measured with immunoSEQ multiplex PCR; TCRdb has only the in-frame clones, and not every one. The table shows a few hundred thousand clones, with less than 45% occurring only once. The sample consisted of CD4+ T cells sorted from blood, taken between weeks 30 and 35, from a patient treated with tofacitinib. The receptors come from a human donor with alopecia areata. Both conserved end residues are part of each CDR3. The D gene is left open where the match is weak. Where a row states a size, it is once, few, many or the class of an expanded clone; other rows omit it.

size: once; D: NA; J: TRBJ1-1; V: TRBV30; DNA: TGTGCCTGGAGTTTGGCCAGGGACACTGAAGCTTTCTTT; CDR3: CAWSLARDTEAFF
size: NA; D: NA; J: TRBJ1-1; V: TRBV29-1; DNA: TGCAGCGTCCAGGGTATGGGGAACACTGAAGCTTTCTTT; CDR3: CSVQGMGNTEAFF
size: NA; D: TRBD1; J: TRBJ2-7; V: TRBV6-5; DNA: TGTGCCAGCAGTTACTCGATCTACAGGGGCTACGAGCAGTACTTC; CDR3: CASSYSIYRGYEQYF
size: few; D: NA; J: TRBJ1-2; V: TRBV28; DNA: TGTGCCAGCAGTCCAGAACTTACTAACTATGGCTACACCTTC; CDR3: CASSPELTNYGYTF
size: NA; D: NA; J: TRBJ1-2; V: TRBV25-1; DNA: TGTGCCAGCAGTGAATTCGGCTATGGCTACACCTTC; CDR3: CASSEFGYGYTF
size: many; D: NA; J: TRBJ2-3; V: TRBV2; DNA: TGTGCCAGCACGGAGAAGCGGGCCACAGATACGCAGTATTTT; CDR3: CASTEKRATDTQYF
size: few; D: NA; J: TRBJ2-3; V: TRBV19; DNA: TGTGTCAGTAGTATTTCGGGAGATACGCAGTATTTT; CDR3: CVSSISGDTQYF
size: NA; D: NA; J: TRBJ2-3; V: TRBV30; DNA: TGTGCCTGGAGTCATGGGGGAAGCACAGATACGCAGTATTTT; CDR3: CAWSHGGSTDTQYF
size: NA; D: TRBD1; J: TRBJ1-2; V: TRBV4-1; DNA: TGCGCCAGCAGCCCTACCTGGCAGGGGGCGAGTGGCTACACCTTC; CDR3: CASSPTWQGASGYTF
size: NA; D: TRBD1; J: TRBJ2-7; V: TRBV6-5; DNA: TGTGCCAGCAGTTTCGACAGGGGGGCCCACGAGCAGTACTTC; CDR3: CASSFDRGAHEQYF
size: NA; D: TRBD1; J: TRBJ1-6; V: TRBV5-5; DNA: TGTGCCAGCAGCTTTGGGCTCGGACAGGGGAATTCACCCCTCCACTTT; CDR3: CASSFGLGQGNSPLHF
size: once; D: NA; J: TRBJ1-1; V: TRBV5-6; DNA: TGTGCCAGCAGCTTTTCGAGGGGTGAAGCTTTCTTT; CDR3: CASSFSRGEAFF
size: NA; D: NA; J: TRBJ2-1; V: TRBV29-1; DNA: TGCAGCTATACCTCCTACAATGAGCAGTTCTTC; CDR3: CSYTSYNEQFF
size: NA; D: NA; J: TRBJ1-6; V: TRBV7-9; DNA: TGTGCCAGCAGCTCTTCGGACGGATATAATTCACCCCTCCACTTT; CDR3: CASSSSDGYNSPLHF
size: NA; D: TRBD2; J: TRBJ2-5; V: TRBV5-6; DNA: TGTGCCAGCAGCCCGGGACTAGCGGGGCAAGAGACCCAGTACTTC; CDR3: CASSPGLAGQETQYF
size: few; D: NA; J: TRBJ1-1; V: TRBV29-1; DNA: TGCAGCGTTGTTCAGGGTGGAGCTTTCTTT; CDR3: CSVVQGGAFF
size: few; D: NA; J: TRBJ2-5; V: TRBV29-1; DNA: TGCAGCGTTGCGCTCCAAGAGACCCAGTACTTC; CDR3: CSVALQETQYF
size: NA; D: NA; J: TRBJ2-3; V: TRBV29-1; DNA: TGCAGCGCCGGGGCGGGTAGCACAGATACGCAGTATTTT; CDR3: CSAGAGSTDTQYF
size: few; D: NA; J: TRBJ1-6; V: TRBV30; DNA: TGTGCCTGGAGTAAAAGCTCGAGGGATAATTCACCCCTCCACTTT; CDR3: CAWSKSSRDNSPLHF
size: NA; D: NA; J: TRBJ2-3; V: TRBV5-1; DNA: TGCGCCAGCACCTTAGCGGACAGAAAAGATACGCAGTATTTT; CDR3: CASTLADRKDTQYF
size: NA; D: NA; J: TRBJ1-6; V: TRBV11-2; DNA: TGTGCCAGCAAGAGAGCGGGGGTTGAAAATTCACCCCTCCACTTT; CDR3: CASKRAGVENSPLHF
size: few; D: TRBD1; J: TRBJ1-1; V: TRBV2; DNA: TGTGCCCGCGGGACAGTCGAAGCTTTCTTT; CDR3: CARGTVEAFF
size: NA; D: NA; J: TRBJ2-7; V: TRBV15; DNA: TGTGCCACCAGCAGAGATCCTGGGGCCCCCGAGCAGTACTTC; CDR3: CATSRDPGAPEQYF
size: few; D: TRBD2; J: TRBJ2-1; V: TRBV14; DNA: TGTGCCAGCAGCCTAAGAATGGGACTAGCGGGTTACAATGAGCAGTTCTTC; CDR3: CASSLRMGLAGYNEQFF
size: few; D: NA; J: TRBJ2-1; V: TRBV7-9; DNA: TGTGCCAGCACCCTGTTAGAGTCGAACAATGAGCAGTTCTTC; CDR3: CASTLLESNNEQFF